The T cell receptor (beta chain) under discussion was sequenced for a study of metastatic and nonmetastatic thyroid tumors. Study information: Comparative analysis of repertoires was undertaken across blood and tumor or nodule tissue obtained from malignant and benign thyroid patients.

No treatment of any kind had been given to any patient before thyroid surgery. The study's findings and limits: A significant increase in TCR beta diversity was reportedly seen in malignant thyroid tumors relative to benign nodules, in blood and tumor.

Germline CDR1 is DFQATT and CDR2 is SNEGSKA (reference sequence). The V segment lost 0 bases and the J segment 2 bases; nucleotides outside the gene matches: 8. CDR3 size: 16 residues. TCRdb re-called clones from the PCR reads using MiXCR. The sample holds roughly 42,000 clones, 18% seen once. This clone came up a few times. The target antigen is unknown. Specimen: tumor tissue. The receptor's source is a female donor with papillary thyroid cancer or a benign thyroid nodule (not recorded which). Some clones in this sample may be carry-over from other donors' samples. This chain links TRBV20-1 with TRBJ2-5; 8 bases agree with TRBD2. DNA of the CDR3: TGCAGTGCTAGAGACGGGGGGGGTGTGGAACAAGAGACCCAGTACTTC. As protein: CSARDGGGVEQETQYF.